The clone carrying this T cell receptor beta chain was seen more than once but under ten times. Its antigen is not known. Trimming removed 11 bases at V and 4 bases at J, with 17 bases between. From germline, CDR1 is ENHRY and CDR2 SYGVKD. The CDR3 length is 13 residues. These data come from a study of T cell repertoires in cytomegalovirus infection. In TCRdb, the reads were re-called with MiXCR into one record per CDR3 protein. The sample lists 900,000 to 950,000 distinct CDR3 sequences; more than 25% were seen once. The sequencing here drew on cultured CD8+ T cells from PBMCs, taken from culture after CMV antigen stimulation. The TCR comes from a human donor in good health (CMV status not recorded). Some clones in this sample may be carry-over from other donors' samples. The rearrangement uses TRBV10-3 and TRBJ2-5, with no clear D. The CDR3 protein is CASEKSIGETQYF. The DNA for the CDR3 is TGTGCCTCAGAGAAGTCGATAGGAGAGACCCAGTACTTC.